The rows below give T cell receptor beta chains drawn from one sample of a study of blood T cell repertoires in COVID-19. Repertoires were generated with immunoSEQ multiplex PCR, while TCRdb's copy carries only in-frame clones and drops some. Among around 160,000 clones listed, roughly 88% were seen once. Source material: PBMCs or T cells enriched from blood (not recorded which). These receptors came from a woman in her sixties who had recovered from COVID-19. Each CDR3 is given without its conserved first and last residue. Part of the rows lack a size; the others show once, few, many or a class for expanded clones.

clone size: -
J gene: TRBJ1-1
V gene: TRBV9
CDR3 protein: ASSRDDSLNTEAF

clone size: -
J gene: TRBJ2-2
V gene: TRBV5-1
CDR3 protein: ASSPRPPGGNTGELF

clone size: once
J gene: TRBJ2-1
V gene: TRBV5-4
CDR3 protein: ASSLVGGNEQF

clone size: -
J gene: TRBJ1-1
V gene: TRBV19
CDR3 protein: ASRFQGLNTEAF

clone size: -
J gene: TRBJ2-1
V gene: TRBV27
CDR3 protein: ASSFGQYNEQF

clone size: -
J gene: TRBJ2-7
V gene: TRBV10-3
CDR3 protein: AIRIQGAGVGEQY

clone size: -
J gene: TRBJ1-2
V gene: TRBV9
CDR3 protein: ASSPLGGNYGYT

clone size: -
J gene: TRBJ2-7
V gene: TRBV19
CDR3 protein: ASSIGGPSYEQY

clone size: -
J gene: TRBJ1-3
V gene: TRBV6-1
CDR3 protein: AGSEWTGGLSGNTIY

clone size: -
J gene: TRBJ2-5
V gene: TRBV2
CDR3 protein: ASSAGGPETQY

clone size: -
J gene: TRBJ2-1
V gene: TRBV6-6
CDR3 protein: ASRSSGGGYNEQF

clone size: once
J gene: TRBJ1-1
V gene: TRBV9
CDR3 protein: ASSPRLLNTEAF

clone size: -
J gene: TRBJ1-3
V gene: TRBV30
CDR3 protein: AWGPGGTGNTIY

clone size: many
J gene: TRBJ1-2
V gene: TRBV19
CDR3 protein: ASSTGGRGDT

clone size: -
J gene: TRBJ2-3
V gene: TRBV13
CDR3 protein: ASSLERDRGGDTQY

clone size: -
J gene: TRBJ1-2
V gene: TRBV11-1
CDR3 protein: ASSFGDSGGGYT

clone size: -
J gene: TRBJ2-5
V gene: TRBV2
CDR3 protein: ASAGQGAGETQY

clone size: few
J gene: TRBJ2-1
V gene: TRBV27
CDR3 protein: ASSSPLKEQF

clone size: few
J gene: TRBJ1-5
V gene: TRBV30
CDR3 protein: AWSVQILGGWRQPQH

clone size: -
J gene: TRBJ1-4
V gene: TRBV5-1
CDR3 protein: ASSFRDREKLF

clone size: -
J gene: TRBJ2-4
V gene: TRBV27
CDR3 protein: ASSSPGGHVVDIQY

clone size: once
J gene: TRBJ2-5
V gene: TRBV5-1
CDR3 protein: ASSLSGTGEETQY

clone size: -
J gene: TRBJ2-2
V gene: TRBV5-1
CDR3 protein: ASSSGTGNTGELF

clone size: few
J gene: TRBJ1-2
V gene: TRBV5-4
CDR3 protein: ASSLAGQGGNGYT

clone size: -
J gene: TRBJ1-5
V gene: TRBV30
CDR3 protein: AWSVFTRYQPQH

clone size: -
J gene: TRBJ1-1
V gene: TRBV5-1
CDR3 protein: ASSFTGRETEAF

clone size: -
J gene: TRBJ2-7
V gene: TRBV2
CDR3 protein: ATIRDRAFHEQY

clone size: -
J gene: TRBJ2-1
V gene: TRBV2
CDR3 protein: ATRGNEQF

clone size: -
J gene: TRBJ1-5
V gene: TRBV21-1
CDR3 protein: ASTKDGVSNQPQH

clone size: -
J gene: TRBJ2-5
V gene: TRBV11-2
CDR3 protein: ASSFRLAASQETQY

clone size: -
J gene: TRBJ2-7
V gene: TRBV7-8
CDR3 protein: ASRGAGLVSYEQY

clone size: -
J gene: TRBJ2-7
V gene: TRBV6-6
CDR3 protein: ASSYRQGITYEQY

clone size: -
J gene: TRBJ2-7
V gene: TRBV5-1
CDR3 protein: ASSFAGATHEQY

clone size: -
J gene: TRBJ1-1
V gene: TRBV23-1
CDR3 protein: ASSQSRDRLNTEAF

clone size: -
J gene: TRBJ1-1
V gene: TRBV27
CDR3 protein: ASSAASTGGTEAF

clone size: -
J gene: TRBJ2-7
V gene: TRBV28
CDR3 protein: ASSGQPTYEQY

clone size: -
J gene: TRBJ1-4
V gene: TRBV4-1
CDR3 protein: ASSPPRDRVVSTNEKLF

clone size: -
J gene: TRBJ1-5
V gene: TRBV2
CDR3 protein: ASSEESGDQPQH